These T cell receptor beta chains were read from a single sample in a study of blood T cell repertoires in COVID-19. Clones were read by immunoSEQ multiplex PCR, and TCRdb kept only the in-frame ones, dropping some. The sample has around 130,000 clones, more than 80% seen once; the top ten hold around 4%. Sequenced: peripheral blood. The receptor source for this set is a human donor in a cohort sampled during active COVID-19. Each CDR3 is given with its conserved first and last residue. A D gene is named only where the DNA matches it firmly. Expanded clones are given a class, and other clones once, few, many or no size at all.

>-|TRBJ2-1|15|TRBV6-5|TRBD2
TGTGCCAGCAGCCCAGAGAGGCCTAGCGGGAATGAGCAGTTCTTC
CASSPERPSGNEQFF
>-|TRBJ2-5|13|TRBV11-2|-
TGTGCCAGCAGTATCGGGATCCAAGAGACCCAGTACTTC
CASSIGIQETQYF
>-|TRBJ2-3|15|TRBV28|-
TGTGCCAGCAGCACTGGGACTGTCTCCACAGATACGCAGTATTTT
CASSTGTVSTDTQYF
>-|TRBJ2-2|16|TRBV7-2|TRBD1
TGTGCCAGCAGCTTTCCCATAGACAGGGTCCCCGGGGAGCTGTTTTTT
CASSFPIDRVPGELFF
>-|TRBJ1-2|15|TRBV19|-
TGTGCCAGTAGTATGTGGGGGGGACCAGACTATGGCTACACCTTC
CASSMWGGPDYGYTF
>-|TRBJ2-1|17|TRBV9|TRBD2
TGTGCCAGCAGCGTAGGAATAGCGGGAGCGTCGGGCAGTGAGCAGTTCTTC
CASSVGIAGASGSEQFF
>-|TRBJ1-3|13|TRBV12-3/TRBV12-4|-
TGTGCCAGCAGTTTCAGGGGTGGAAACACCATATATTTT
CASSFRGGNTIYF
>-|TRBJ1-2|14|TRBV28|-
TGTGCCAGCTCTAATGGGGCACCTAACTATGGCTACACCTTC
CASSNGAPNYGYTF
>-|TRBJ2-1|15|TRBV27|TRBD2
TGTGCCAGCAGACCGCTAGCGGGAGGGTGGAATGAGCAGTTCTTC
CASRPLAGGWNEQFF
>-|TRBJ1-1|14|TRBV6-4|-
TGTGCCAGCAGGGGGACATACAAGAACACTGAAGCTTTCTTT
CASRGTYKNTEAFF
>once|TRBJ1-2|13|TRBV6-5|TRBD1
TGTGCCAGCAGTTACTCGCAGGGGGATCCTGACACCTTC
CASSYSQGDPDTF
>-|TRBJ2-1|12|TRBV7-2|-
TGTGCCAGCAGCCAAGGAGGAAGTGAGCAGTTCTTC
CASSQGGSEQFF
>-|TRBJ1-1|14|TRBV6-5|-
TGTGCCAGACCTGAGTGCTGGGGGGTGACTGAAGCTTTCTTT
CARPECWGVTEAFF
>-|TRBJ2-1|17|TRBV18|TRBD2
TGTGCCAGCTCGCGAGGGCTAGCGGGAGCCGATTTTAAGGAGCAGTTCTTC
CASSRGLAGADFKEQFF
>-|TRBJ1-6|14|TRBV18|-
TGTGCCAGCTCAGAGGCCTCACGGGTTATATCCCTCCACTTT
CASSEASRVISLHF
>-|TRBJ1-1|12|TRBV6-5|TRBD1
TGTGCCAGCAGGACAGGGAGCCCTGAAGCTTTCTTT
CASRTGSPEAFF
>-|TRBJ2-5|15|TRBV7-6|TRBD2
TGTGCCAGCAGCAGATGGACTAGCGGCCAAGAGACCCAGTACTTC
CASSRWTSGQETQYF
>-|TRBJ2-7|10|TRBV29-1|-
TGCAGCGCCCACAGGGACGAGCAGTACTTC
CSAHRDEQYF
>-|TRBJ2-4|17|TRBV10-2|-
TGCGCCAGCAGTGAGTCCTTCCGCGCGGAGACCAAAAACATTCAGTACTTC
CASSESFRAETKNIQYF
>-|TRBJ2-1|15|TRBV5-8|TRBD2
TGTGCCAGCAGCTTTCAGCGGGGGGCCTACAATGAGCAGTTCTTC
CASSFQRGAYNEQFF
>-|TRBJ1-2|14|TRBV18|-
TGTGCCAGCTCACTACGGAGTCAAGAGAGGGGCTACACCTTC
CASSLRSQERGYTF
>-|TRBJ1-3|14|TRBV28|-
TGTGCCAGCACGTCCCCTGGGGGCATGAGCACCATATATTTT
CASTSPGGMSTIYF
>-|TRBJ1-6|12|TRBV2|-
TGTGCCAGCAGTGCAGGGGTGCAGGCCCTCCACTTT
CASSAGVQALHF
>-|TRBJ1-4|13|TRBV30|-
TGTGCCTGGAGTTGGGGCCGTAATGAAAAACTGTTTTTT
CAWSWGRNEKLFF
>-|TRBJ2-1|13|TRBV18|TRBD1
TGTGCCAGCTCCCAGACAGGGAAGGATGAGCAGTTCTTC
CASSQTGKDEQFF
>-|TRBJ1-2|12|TRBV6-2/TRBV6-3|-
TGTGCCAGCAGTCGCAGGGTCTATGGCTACACCTTC
CASSRRVYGYTF
>-|TRBJ2-1|17|TRBV28|TRBD2
TGTGCCAGCAGTTTATTCGTACTAGCGGGAGTCTACAATGAGCAGTTCTTC
CASSLFVLAGVYNEQFF
>-|TRBJ1-3|14|TRBV7-2|-
TGTGCCAGCAGCCCGACTCACTCTGGAAACACCATATATTTT
CASSPTHSGNTIYF
>-|TRBJ1-2|12|TRBV30|-
TGTGCCTCCGTGGGCGGGGTAGGCGGCTACACCTTC
CASVGGVGGYTF
>-|TRBJ1-1|14|TRBV18|TRBD1
TGTGCCAGCTCTCAACAGGGGGCAGACACTGAAGCTTTCTTT
CASSQQGADTEAFF
>-|TRBJ2-7|12|TRBV3-1/TRBV3-2|-
TGTGCCAGCAGCCAAGCGGAGACCGCGCGGTACTTC
CASSQAETARYF
>-|TRBJ2-6|20|TRBV6-1|TRBD1
TGTGCCAGCAGTGAAGCGCATTTCCCACAGGGGGCTCCCGGGGCCAACGTCCTGACTTTC
CASSEAHFPQGAPGANVLTF
>-|TRBJ2-1|15|TRBV7-7|TRBD2
TGTGCTAGCAGCCCTACCCTAGCGGGGGATCATGAGCAGTTCTTC
CASSPTLAGDHEQFF
>-|TRBJ2-3|15|TRBV2|-
TGTGCCAGCAGACCCGGGACATCTAGCACAGATACGCAGTATTTT
CASRPGTSSTDTQYF
>-|TRBJ1-5|17|TRBV28|TRBD1
TGTGCCAGCAGTTCCGGGACAGGGGGTTTTAGCAATCAGCCCCAGCATTTT
CASSSGTGGFSNQPQHF
>-|TRBJ2-1|15|TRBV7-2|-
TGTGCCAGCAGCCCCGCTTTCCCCTCCAGCGATGAGCAGTTCTTC
CASSPAFPSSDEQFF
>-|TRBJ1-1|10|TRBV19|TRBD1
TGTGCCAGTAGACAGGGGGAAGCTTTCTTT
CASRQGEAFF
>-|TRBJ2-3|15|TRBV9|-
TGTGCCAGCAGCGTTACCGGGAGTGGCACAGATACGCAGTATTTT
CASSVTGSGTDTQYF
>-|TRBJ1-1|16|TRBV14|-
TGTGCCAGCAGCCAAGTTAGGCAGACGAGGTCGGCTGAAGCTTTCTTT
CASSQVRQTRSAEAFF
>-|TRBJ2-1|13|TRBV5-4|TRBD2
TGTGCCAGCAGCCCGAGACTAGCCGATGAGCAGTTCTTC
CASSPRLADEQFF
>-|TRBJ1-1|13|TRBV7-3|-
TGTGCCAGCAGCCTACAGGGAAGTACTGAAGCTTTCTTT
CASSLQGSTEAFF
>-|TRBJ2-6|17|TRBV5-1|TRBD1
TGCGCCAGCAGCTTTGGGGGACAGGGATTTGGGGCCAACGTCCTGACTTTC
CASSFGGQGFGANVLTF
>-|TRBJ2-4|16|TRBV7-2|TRBD2
TGTGCCAGCAGCCCGGACGGAACTAGCGGGAGGACCGTTCTCTACTTC
CASSPDGTSGRTVLYF
>-|TRBJ2-6|16|TRBV6-6|TRBD1
TGTGCCAGCAGTTACTCGGACAGGGTCGGGGCCAACGTCCTGACTTTC
CASSYSDRVGANVLTF
>-|TRBJ2-3|13|TRBV10-3|-
TGTGCCACCAGTGGGGGGCGCACAGATACGCAGTATTTT
CATSGGRTDTQYF
>few|TRBJ2-7|15|TRBV30|TRBD2
TGTGCCTGGAGTATCCGCGCGGGGGGCTACTACGAGCAGTACTTC
CAWSIRAGGYYEQYF
>-|TRBJ2-3|14|TRBV5-6|TRBD2
TGTGCCAGCAGCTATAGCGGGAGCACAGATACGCAGTATTTT
CASSYSGSTDTQYF
>few|TRBJ1-2|14|TRBV5-6|-
TGTGCCAGCAGCTTCTACAGCCGAGCGGATGGCTACACCTTC
CASSFYSRADGYTF
>-|TRBJ1-1|12|TRBV5-6|-
TGTGCCAGCAGCTTGACATGGACTGAAGCTTTCTTT
CASSLTWTEAFF
>-|TRBJ1-2|14|TRBV14|-
TGTGCCAGCAGCCAAGCTGCCGGGGGCTATGGCTACACCTTC
CASSQAAGGYGYTF
>-|TRBJ2-6|18|TRBV4-2|TRBD1
TGTGCCAGCAGCCGGCGACAGGGGGAAGACTCTGGGGCCAACGTCCTGACTTTC
CASSRRQGEDSGANVLTF